The rows below give T cell receptor beta chains drawn from one sample of a study of T cell repertoires in cytomegalovirus infection. TCRdb reanalysed the reads using MiXCR and keeps one entry per CDR3 protein. The sample records 700,000 to 850,000 distinct CDR3 sequences, about 30% being singletons. No antigens are known for them. The source was cultured CD8+ T cells from PBMCs, collected from culture after CMV antigen stimulation. Every receptor here comes from a human donor in good health (CMV status not recorded). Some clones in this sample may be carry-over from other donors' samples. The CDR3 runs from the conserved cysteine through the conserved F or W. The order of the fields is J gene, V gene, D gene, clone size, CDR3 protein, CDR3 DNA. A D gene is named only where the DNA matches it firmly. Where a row states a size, it is once, few, many or the class of an expanded clone; other rows omit it.

TRBJ1-1	TRBV12-5	-	many	CASGLGGNTEAFF	TGTGCTAGTGGTTTGGGGGGGAACACTGAAGCTTTCTTT
TRBJ1-5	TRBV7-8	-	many	CASSLDYRANQPQHF	TGTGCCAGCAGCTTAGATTACAGGGCGAATCAGCCCCAGCATTTT
TRBJ2-2	TRBV12-3/TRBV12-4	TRBD1	-	CASSFILQGDTGELFF	TGTGCCAGCAGTTTTATCCTCCAGGGGGACACCGGGGAGCTGTTTTTT
TRBJ1-5	TRBV5-1	-	few	CASSLLGYSNQPQHF	TGCGCCAGCAGCTTGTTAGGATATAGCAATCAGCCCCAGCATTTT
TRBJ1-1	TRBV19	-	few	CASSISGGQNTEAFF	TGTGCCAGTAGTATAAGTGGGGGGCAGAACACTGAAGCTTTCTTT
TRBJ1-2	TRBV2	TRBD1	few	CASIKGGHRGDGYTF	TGTGCCAGCATCAAAGGGGGGCACAGGGGGGATGGCTACACCTTC
TRBJ2-1	TRBV19	-	-	CASTPGAGEQFF	TGTGCCAGTACTCCCGGGGCCGGGGAGCAGTTCTTC
TRBJ1-1	TRBV5-1	-	few	CASSLTTANTEAFF	TGCGCCAGCAGCTTAACCACGGCGAACACTGAAGCTTTCTTT
TRBJ1-1	TRBV12-5	-	-	CASGFSHGQLNTEAFF	TGTGCTAGTGGTTTTTCTCACGGACAGCTGAACACTGAAGCTTTCTTT
TRBJ2-1	TRBV6-2/TRBV6-3	TRBD1	-	CASSPEGAWYNEQFF	TGTGCCAGCAGTCCCGAGGGGGCCTGGTACAATGAGCAGTTCTTC
TRBJ2-5	TRBV13	TRBD2	few	CASRSTSGGVWTQYF	TGTGCCAGCAGATCGACTAGCGGGGGTGTCTGGACCCAGTACTTC
TRBJ1-5	TRBV12-3/TRBV12-4	-	many	CASSLGNYNQPQHF	TGTGCCAGCAGTTTAGGGAATTACAATCAGCCCCAGCATTTT
TRBJ2-3	TRBV7-6	TRBD2	-	CASSFEKLAFSVTDTQYF	TGTGCCAGCAGCTTTGAAAAACTAGCGTTTTCGGTCACAGATACGCAGTATTTT
TRBJ2-5	TRBV7-3	TRBD2	-	CASSRKAGEETQYF	TGTGCCAGCAGCAGAAAGGCGGGGGAAGAGACCCAGTACTTC
TRBJ2-4	TRBV7-9	-	-	CASSLVGGELAKNIQYF	TGTGCCAGCAGCCTAGTAGGGGGGGAACTAGCCAAAAACATTCAGTACTTC
TRBJ2-3	TRBV2	-	few	CASIDGGPADTQYF	TGTGCCAGCATAGATGGGGGCCCCGCAGATACGCAGTATTTT
TRBJ2-5	TRBV6-5	-	-	CASSPREVGETQYF	TGTGCCAGCAGTCCCCGAGAGGTGGGAGAGACCCAGTACTTC
TRBJ1-2	TRBV27	-	-	CASSPGQRGYTF	TGTGCCAGCAGTCCCGGACAGAGAGGCTACACCTTC
TRBJ2-2	TRBV27	TRBD1	-	CASSFGTVAGELFF	TGTGCCAGCAGTTTTGGGACAGTGGCCGGGGAGCTGTTTTTT
TRBJ1-3	TRBV7-8	-	-	CASSLGSLNSGNTIYF	TGTGCCAGCAGCTTGGGCAGCCTGAACTCTGGAAACACCATATATTTT
TRBJ2-5	TRBV6-2/TRBV6-3	-	-	CASSYPAGSQDTQYF	TGTGCCAGCAGTTACCCCGCGGGGAGCCAAGATACCCAGTACTTC
TRBJ2-3	TRBV7-9	TRBD1	-	CASSTRTGARDTQYF	TGTGCCAGCAGCACGCGGACAGGGGCCAGGGATACGCAGTATTTT
TRBJ1-2	TRBV6-5	-	few	CASSYTGSNGYTF	TGTGCCAGCAGTTACACAGGGTCGAATGGCTACACCTTC
TRBJ2-3	TRBV7-9	TRBD1	-	CASTLVAIVDRDESTDTQYF	TGTGCCAGCACCCTAGTTGCGATAGTTGACAGGGATGAAAGCACAGATACGCAGTATTTT
TRBJ2-1	TRBV4-1	-	-	CASSPQTPGPINTRDSEQFF	TGCGCCAGCAGCCCCCAGACCCCGGGACCAATAAACACAAGAGACAGCGAGCAGTTCTTC
TRBJ1-6	TRBV6-5	-	-	CASRYWGRRNNSPLHF	TGTGCCAGCAGGTACTGGGGAAGACGGAATAATTCACCCCTCCACTTT
TRBJ2-1	TRBV6-1	-	-	CASSEPAGPRWSGHSYNEQFF	TGTGCCAGCAGTGAACCGGCGGGCCCCCGCTGGAGCGGGCACTCCTACAATGAGCAGTTCTTC
TRBJ2-5	TRBV18	-	-	CASSPTVGETQYF	TGTGCCAGCTCACCAACCGTAGGAGAGACCCAGTACTTC
TRBJ1-1	TRBV7-6	TRBD1	few	CASSLGVQGAVTEAFF	TGTGCCAGCAGCTTAGGAGTGCAGGGGGCGGTCACTGAAGCTTTCTTT
TRBJ2-3	TRBV19	-	-	CASAGASTDTQYF	TGTGCCAGTGCAGGGGCTAGCACAGATACGCAGTATTTT
TRBJ1-5	TRBV12-3/TRBV12-4	-	-	CASSSFAPQGQPQHF	TGTGCCAGCAGTTCCTTCGCCCCACAGGGCCAGCCCCAGCATTTT
TRBJ1-6	TRBV6-5	TRBD1	-	CASSYSTGGGSPLHF	TGTGCCAGCAGTTACTCCACAGGGGGTGGGTCACCCCTCCACTTT
TRBJ2-3	TRBV7-2	-	many	CASRFNSGQHLLTDTQYF	TGTGCCAGCAGATTCAACTCAGGACAGCACTTACTCACAGATACGCAGTATTTT
TRBJ2-3	TRBV28	-	-	CASSMRTPPDTQYF	TGTGCCAGCAGTATGCGGACACCCCCAGATACGCAGTATTTT
TRBJ1-3	TRBV11-3	-	many	CASSQGSGNTIYF	TGTGCCAGCAGCCAGGGCTCTGGAAACACCATATATTTT
TRBJ1-5	TRBV27	-	-	CASSPHNRVSDNQPQHF	TGTGCCAGCAGTCCCCACAACAGGGTATCGGACAATCAGCCCCAGCATTTT
TRBJ1-4	TRBV7-2	-	many	CASSLGVGRSAQKLFF	TGTGCCAGCAGCTTAGGGGTGGGCAGATCGGCCCAAAAACTGTTTTTT
TRBJ1-3	TRBV4-2	-	-	CASSQDLDGQVSGNTIYF	TGTGCCAGCAGCCAAGACTTAGACGGCCAAGTCTCTGGAAACACCATATATTTT
TRBJ2-4	TRBV3-1	TRBD1	-	CASSPPGQGFLAKNIQYF	TGTGCCAGCAGCCCACCGGGACAGGGGTTTCTAGCCAAAAACATTCAGTACTTC
TRBJ2-7	TRBV7-6	TRBD1	many	CASSSGQGEQYF	TGTGCCAGCAGCTCCGGACAGGGCGAGCAGTACTTC
TRBJ1-3	TRBV10-3	TRBD1	-	CASLDRAGNTIYF	TGTGCCTCGCTAGACAGGGCTGGAAACACCATATATTTT
TRBJ2-3	TRBV10-3	-	few	CAISESRSAETSTDTQYF	TGTGCCATCAGTGAGTCGCGCTCGGCGGAGACTAGCACAGATACGCAGTATTTT